The sequence of this TCR beta chain was determined in a study of monozygotic twins with inflammatory bowel disease. Eight separate reactions for every sample produced the cDNA. TCRdb reprocessed the 5' RACE reads and keeps a single row for each CDR3 protein, giving no DNA. Its table lists approximately 330,000 distinct CDR3 sequences. Germline V gives CDR1 SGHAT, CDR2 FQNNGV. The CDR3 covers 17 residues. The material sequenced was blood. This TCR was sampled from a human donor with ulcerative colitis or Crohn's disease, or a healthy co-twin of an affected twin (not recorded which). The chain is built from TRBV11-2 and TRBJ2-2; TCRdb gives TRBD2 as the D gene, but with no DNA this cannot be confirmed. CDR3 region: CASSPALSGRATGELFF.